The rows below give T cell receptor beta chains drawn from one sample of a study of memory CD4+ T cells and cytomegalovirus serostatus. Data came from immunoSEQ multiplex PCR; TCRdb stores just in-frame clones and leaves some out. This sample carries tens of thousands of clones, about 81% of them seen once, and the ten largest clones take 0.4% to 0.5%. The specimen sequenced was memory CD4+ T cells from blood. These receptors were obtained from an adult in good health and CMV-seronegative. Each CDR3 is given with its conserved first and last residue. Each record gives: J gene, V gene, D gene, clone size, CDR3 protein, CDR3 DNA. The D gene is left open where the match is weak. The size field is filled for only some rows; it gives once, few, many or a size class.

TRBJ1-6,TRBV4-2,.,.,CASSQDGQSNSPLHF,TGTGCCAGCAGCCAAGATGGGCAGAGTAATTCACCCCTCCACTTT
TRBJ2-5,TRBV5-6,.,.,CASSFVEAGAQYF,TGTGCCAGCAGCTTCGTTGAAGCAGGGGCCCAGTACTTC
TRBJ1-2,TRBV12-5,TRBD1,.,CASGLVDGQGGGYTF,TGTGCTAGTGGTTTGGTCGACGGACAGGGGGGGGGCTACACCTTC
TRBJ1-5,TRBV6-1,.,.,CASSAGISNQPQHF,TGTGCCAGCAGTGCGGGGATAAGTAATCAGCCCCAGCATTTT
TRBJ2-6,TRBV5-1,.,.,CASSLRGSSLSGANVLTF,TGCGCCAGCAGCTTGAGGGGAAGCTCTCTCTCTGGGGCCAACGTCCTGACTTTC
TRBJ2-1,TRBV7-7,.,.,CASSTGRSRDNEQFF,TGTGCTAGCAGCACTGGACGGTCGAGGGACAATGAGCAGTTCTTC
TRBJ1-6,TRBV9,.,.,CASSVGRRSNSPLHF,TGTGCCAGCAGCGTAGGGCGGAGATCGAATTCACCCCTCCACTTT
TRBJ1-6,TRBV28,.,.,CASRAVHNSPLHF,TGTGCCAGCAGAGCCGTCCATAATTCACCCCTCCACTTT
TRBJ1-6,TRBV5-8,.,few,CASSPRVNSPLHF,TGTGCCAGCAGCCCCCGGGTTAATTCACCCCTCCACTTT
TRBJ2-5,TRBV7-3,TRBD2,.,CASSLGISGGAGETQYF,TGTGCCAGCAGCTTAGGCATTAGCGGGGGGGCTGGGGAGACCCAGTACTTC
TRBJ1-1,TRBV28,.,.,CASSSGFTTEAFF,TGTGCCAGCAGCTCAGGGTTTACCACTGAAGCTTTCTTT
TRBJ2-3,TRBV4-1,.,once,CASTPPGVGADPRGQYF,TGCGCCAGCACTCCCCCGGGCGTCGGGGCCGATCCACGAGGGCAGTATTTT
TRBJ2-1,TRBV6-1,TRBD2,few,CASSETASGGNEQFF,TGTGCCAGCAGTGAGACGGCTAGCGGGGGCAATGAGCAGTTCTTC
TRBJ2-2,TRBV2,.,.,CAREGGRVNRELFF,TGTGCCAGAGAAGGGGGAAGGGTTAACCGGGAGCTGTTTTTT
TRBJ1-1,TRBV28,.,once,CASSLSGTEAFF,TGTGCCAGCAGTTTATCGGGTACTGAAGCTTTCTTT
TRBJ2-2,TRBV5-6,.,.,CASSLAGGTGELFF,TGTGCCAGCAGCTTGGCAGGAGGGACCGGGGAGCTGTTTTTT
TRBJ2-3,TRBV25-1,.,.,CASSEFSGSVKDTQYF,TGTGCCAGCAGTGAATTCAGTGGATCGGTTAAAGATACGCAGTATTTT
TRBJ1-3,TRBV28,.,.,CASRTPSSVIYF,TGTGCCAGCCGGACGCCGAGCTCCGTCATATATTTT
TRBJ1-2,TRBV6-1,.,.,CASSEMGENYGYTF,TGTGCCAGCAGTGAAATGGGGGAAAACTATGGCTACACCTTC
TRBJ2-7,TRBV29-1,.,.,CSVERGDAFSYEQYF,TGCAGCGTTGAAAGGGGCGATGCCTTCTCCTACGAGCAGTACTTC
TRBJ1-1,TRBV19,.,.,CASSMSGWAGAFF,TGTGCCAGTAGTATGTCGGGCTGGGCGGGAGCTTTCTTT
TRBJ1-1,TRBV11-2,.,.,CASSLIRGWSTEAFF,TGTGCCAGCAGCTTAATCCGGGGCTGGAGCACTGAAGCTTTCTTT
TRBJ1-6,TRBV28,TRBD1,.,CASSFPQGYSPLHF,TGTGCCAGCAGTTTTCCACAGGGGTATTCACCCCTCCACTTT
TRBJ1-1,TRBV4-2,.,.,CASSQGSGGDTEAFF,TGTGCCAGCAGCCAGGGGTCGGGGGGTGACACTGAAGCTTTCTTT
TRBJ1-1,TRBV18,.,.,CASSPLPLSNPGTEAFF,TGTGCCAGCTCACCACTCCCTCTCTCTAATCCGGGCACTGAAGCTTTCTTT
TRBJ1-5,TRBV28,.,.,CASSSESYSNQPQHF,TGTGCCAGCAGTTCGGAGAGTTATAGCAATCAGCCCCAGCATTTT
TRBJ1-5,TRBV6-1,.,.,CASSEEWVQPQHF,TGTGCCAGCAGTGAGGAATGGGTTCAGCCCCAGCATTTT
TRBJ1-5,TRBV5-1,TRBD1,once,CASSPGGDRNQPQHF,TGCGCCAGCAGCCCTGGAGGGGACAGAAATCAGCCCCAGCATTTT
TRBJ2-2,TRBV30,TRBD1,.,CAWRSGTDTGELFF,TGTGCCTGGAGGTCCGGGACAGATACCGGGGAGCTGTTTTTT
TRBJ2-2,TRBV5-1,TRBD1,.,CASSDRDRSPTGELFF,TGCGCCAGCAGCGACCGGGACAGGAGCCCCACCGGGGAGCTGTTTTTT
TRBJ2-3,TRBV7-3,.,.,CASSLTPGTDTQYF,TGTGCCAGCAGCTTAACCCCGGGGACAGATACGCAGTATTTT
TRBJ2-7,TRBV6-6,.,.,CASSPTPYEQYF,TGTGCCAGCAGCCCGACACCTTACGAGCAGTACTTC
TRBJ2-3,TRBV9,TRBD1,.,CASSVTGSTDTQYF,TGTGCCAGCAGCGTGACAGGGAGCACAGATACGCAGTATTTT
TRBJ1-2,TRBV19,TRBD1,.,CASRRQLQGAYGYTF,TGTGCCAGCCGACGGCAGCTACAGGGGGCCTATGGCTACACCTTC
TRBJ2-2,TRBV18,.,once,CASSPRDGELFF,TGTGCCAGCTCACCACGGGACGGGGAGCTGTTTTTT
TRBJ1-2,TRBV25-1,.,.,CASSGLNAWTYGYTF,TGTGCCAGCAGTGGCTTAAACGCGTGGACCTATGGCTACACCTTC
TRBJ2-7,TRBV10-3,TRBD2,.,CAISASSGGAGSYEQYF,TGTGCCATCAGTGCCTCTAGCGGGGGCGCAGGCTCCTACGAGCAGTACTTC
TRBJ1-3,TRBV28,.,.,CASSPPLRVAGNTIYF,TGTGCCAGCAGCCCCCCGTTGAGGGTAGCTGGAAACACCATATATTTT
TRBJ2-3,TRBV5-1,.,.,CASSIGGQSTDTQYF,TGCGCCAGCAGTATCGGGGGGCAGAGCACAGATACGCAGTATTTT
TRBJ2-7,TRBV29-1,TRBD2,.,CSVGEGYEQYF,TGCAGCGTTGGGGAGGGGTACGAGCAGTACTTC
TRBJ1-1,TRBV27,.,.,CASSSQGPTEAFF,TGTGCCAGCAGTTCCCAGGGGCCCACTGAAGCTTTCTTT
TRBJ1-1,TRBV7-2,.,.,CASSLTGKNTEAFF,TGTGCCAGCAGCTTAACAGGGAAGAACACTGAAGCTTTCTTT
TRBJ2-1,TRBV7-2,.,.,CASSLGLSSGRGNEQFF,TGTGCCAGCAGCTTAGGGCTAAGCAGCGGAAGGGGCAATGAGCAGTTCTTC
TRBJ2-7,TRBV7-9,TRBD2,.,CASSPGGVLAYEQYF,TGTGCCAGCAGTCCCGGGGGGGTACTGGCCTACGAGCAGTACTTC
TRBJ2-2,TRBV5-1,TRBD2,.,CASSGGLATGELFF,TGCGCCAGCAGCGGGGGACTAGCTACCGGGGAGCTGTTTTTT
TRBJ2-3,TRBV7-9,TRBD1,.,CASSLGDRVTDTQYF,TGTGCCAGCAGCTTGGGGGACAGGGTGACAGATACGCAGTATTTT
TRBJ1-3,TRBV9,.,.,CASSKGLVWGSSGNTIYF,TGTGCCAGCAGCAAGGGCTTGGTGTGGGGGAGCTCTGGAAACACCATATATTTT
TRBJ2-2,TRBV5-4,.,.,CASSLEYAGELFF,TGTGCCAGCAGCTTGGAGTATGCCGGGGAGCTGTTTTTT
TRBJ2-7,TRBV7-3,.,.,CASSLYEGHYEQYF,TGTGCCAGCAGCTTATACGAAGGGCACTACGAGCAGTACTTC
TRBJ1-1,TRBV2,TRBD1,.,CASNGQGATEAFF,TGTGCCAGCAACGGACAGGGGGCTACTGAAGCTTTCTTT
TRBJ1-6,TRBV9,.,.,CASSVAVWADSPLHF,TGTGCCAGCAGCGTAGCGGTCTGGGCAGATTCACCCCTCCACTTT